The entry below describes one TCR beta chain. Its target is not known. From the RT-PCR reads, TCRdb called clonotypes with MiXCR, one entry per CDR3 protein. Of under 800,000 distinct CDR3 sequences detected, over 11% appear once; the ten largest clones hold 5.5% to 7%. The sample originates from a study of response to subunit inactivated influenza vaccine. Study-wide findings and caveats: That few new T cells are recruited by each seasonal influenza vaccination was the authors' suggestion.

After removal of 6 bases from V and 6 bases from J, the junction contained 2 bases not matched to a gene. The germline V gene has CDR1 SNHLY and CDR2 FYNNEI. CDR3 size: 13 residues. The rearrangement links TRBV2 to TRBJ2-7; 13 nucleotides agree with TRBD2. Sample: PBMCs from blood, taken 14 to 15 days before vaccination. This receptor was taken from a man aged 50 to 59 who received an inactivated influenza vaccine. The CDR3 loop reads CASSTSGRAEQYF. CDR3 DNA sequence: TGTGCCAGCAGCACTAGCGGGAGGGCCGAGCAGTACTTC.